Each of the 28 T cell receptor beta chains below was sequenced from the same sample in a study of T cells and Merkel cell carcinoma outcomes. The protocol was immunoSEQ multiplex PCR, while the TCRdb copy is restricted to in-frame clones and leaves out a portion. The sample has about 3,000 clones; about 80% are singletons. The material sequenced was tumor tissue from Merkel cell carcinoma. The source of these receptors is a human donor with Merkel cell carcinoma.

The chain is built from TRBV2 and TRBJ1-2; D call uncertain. V was pared by 8 bases and J by 2 bases, with 12 bases between. Germline CDR1 and CDR2: SNHLY and FYNNEI. The CDR3 spans 13 residues. CDR3 in DNA: TGTGCCAGCGGCCTCACAGCCAACTATGGCTACACCTTC. Protein product: CASGLTANYGYTF.

The chain is built from TRBV6-1 and TRBJ2-7; 11 positions agree with TRBD1. Trimming removed 3 bases from V and 2 bases from J; junction bases left unmatched: 3. Germline lookup yields CDR1 MNHNS and CDR2 SASEGT. The CDR3 spans 15 residues. CDR3 sequence reads: CASSDRGQGAYEQYF. In nucleotides, the CDR3 is TGTGCCAGCAGTGACCGGGGACAGGGGGCCTACGAGCAGTACTTC.

This sequence joins TRBV27 and TRBJ2-1; D is uncertain. Germline V gene lookup returns CDR1 MNHEY and CDR2 SMNVEV (reference sequence). The CDR3 is 12 amino acids. Trimming cost V 2 bases and J 10 bases, with 9 bases left between them. The CDR3 bases are TGTGCCAGCAGTTTACGGAACGAAGAGCAGTTCTTC. Its protein is CASSLRNEEQFF.

J is TRBJ2-7 and V is TRBV4-2; weak D call: TRBD1 (6 bases). CDR3 length: 16 amino acids. V was trimmed by 0 bases and J by 3 bases, leaving 15 bases between them. CDR1 and CDR2 (germline): LGHNA, YNFKEQ. The CDR3 DNA reads TGTGCCAGCAGCCAAGAGTTGGCAGGGGAAGGCTACGAGCAGTACTTC. Protein: CASSQELAGEGYEQYF.

This sequence joins TRBV5-1 and TRBJ1-1; D uncertain. Trimming removed 4 bases at V and 0 bases at J, with 1 base between. The CDR3 length is 11 residues. Looked up from germline, CDR1 is SGHRS and CDR2 is YFSETQ. The CDR3, as DNA: TGCGCCAGCAGCCTGAACACTGAAGCTTTCTTT. It codes for CASSLNTEAFF.

This clone was counted once. This chain connects TRBV27 to TRBJ1-1; D might be TRBD1 (5 bases). The germline CDR1 and CDR2 sequences are MNHEY and SMNVEV (reference sequence). V lost 3 bases and J 7 bases, leaving 21 bases between the germline ends. There are 16 residues in the CDR3. For the CDR3, the DNA is TGTGCCAGCAGTTTTAGGCAACTTTCCGAGAGGGGTGAAGCTTTCTTT. It translates to CASSFRQLSERGEAFF.

The chain's CDR3 is CASSSPPGTFGYEQYF. DNA for the CDR3: TGCGCCAGCAGCTCGCCCCCCGGGACATTCGGCTACGAGCAGTACTTC. The chain joins TRBV5-1 to TRBJ2-7; maybe TRBD1 (6 bases). CDR3 length: 16 residues. Germline V gene sequence: CDR1 SGHRS, CDR2 YFSETQ. Trimming stripped 3 bases from V and 3 bases from J, with 19 bases between.

V gene TRBV19 combines with J gene TRBJ2-7; a possible D gene is TRBD1 (6 bases). In germline, CDR1 is LNHDA, CDR2 SQIVND (reference sequence). This CDR3 has 12 residues. Trimming left V 8 bases short and J 3 bases short, with 11 bases between. This chain's CDR3 is CASQDRFYEQYF. DNA of the CDR3: TGTGCCAGTCAGGACAGATTCTACGAGCAGTACTTC.

The CDR3 spells CASSEGRNHLPTF. The DNA for the CDR3 is TGTGCCAGCAGTGAAGGTCGTAATCACCTCCCCACCTTC. The chain joins TRBV6-1 to TRBJ1-2; D is unclear. CDR1 and CDR2 (germline): MNHNS, SASEGT. Between the trimmed V and J ends, which lost 1 base and 13 bases, there was a span of 16 bases. The CDR3 loop spans 13 amino acids.

This chain joins TRBV28 and TRBJ2-3, with a tentative D call TRBD2 (5 bases). CDR3 length: 13 residues. The V end was cut by 5 bases, the J end by 6 bases, with 12 bases between. Germline CDR1 MDHEN, CDR2 SYDVKM. CDR3 region: CASSLPSLDTQYF. CDR3 coding DNA: TGTGCCAGCAGTCTCCCTAGCCTCGATACGCAGTATTTT.

The chain joins TRBV18 to TRBJ2-7, with D possibly matching TRBD1 (5 bases). Germline CDR1 and CDR2: KGHSH and LQKENI. V was clipped by 3 bases and J by 1 base, with 16 bases between them. The CDR3 runs 16 residues. The CDR3 DNA follows: TGTGCCAGCTCACCGGGAATTGGGTCAGGGTCCTACGAGCAGTACTTC. As protein: CASSPGIGSGSYEQYF.

This clone has only a few counts. The V call is TRBV10-2, the J call TRBJ1-5; 7 bases agree with TRBD1. V was clipped by 3 bases and J by 0 bases; unmatched bases: 2. There are 15 residues in the CDR3. CDR1 is WSHSY, CDR2 SAAADI, per germline. The CDR3 here is CASSDGTASNQPQHF. The CDR3 region has the DNA TGCGCCAGCAGTGACGGGACAGCTAGCAATCAGCCCCAGCATTTT.

The chain is built from TRBV28 and TRBJ1-6, with 10 positions matching TRBD1. The germline gives CDR1 MDHEN, CDR2 SYDVKM. This CDR3 is built from 16 residues. Losses at the gene ends were 2 bases for V and 7 bases for J; bases not matched to a gene: 5. The DNA for the CDR3 is TGTGCCAGCAGTTTACCCCCGGGACAGGGGAATTCACCCCTCCACTTT. This encodes CASSLPPGQGNSPLHF.

The chain employs TRBV5-6 and TRBJ2-1; possible D gene TRBD2, 5 bases. Germline CDR1 reads SGHDT; CDR2 reads YYEEEE. With 0 bases removed from V and 10 bases from J, the gap between germline ends came to 11 bases. The CDR3 loop spans 13 amino acids. The CDR3, as DNA: TGTGCCAGCAGCTTGGCTGCGGGTGAAGAGCAGTTCTTC. Translated, it gives CASSLAAGEEQFF.

J is TRBJ2-3 and V is TRBV10-3; D may be TRBD2 (5 bases). Germline V gene data show CDR1 as ENHRY and CDR2 as SYGVKD. The CDR3 contains 14 residues. Between the trimmed V and J ends, which lost 6 bases and 0 bases, there was a span of 10 bases. The CDR3 nucleotides read TGTGCCATCAGGGAGCTAGCTAGCACAGATACGCAGTATTTT. This encodes CAIRELASTDTQYF.

V gene TRBV28 combines with J gene TRBJ1-6; no clear D gene. The germline CDR1 and CDR2 sequences are MDHEN and SYDVKM. The CDR3 is 12 residues long. Deletions cut 7 bases from V and 7 bases from J, with 8 bases between. DNA for the CDR3: TGTGCCAGCAAACAGAGAAATTCACCCCTCCACTTT. It specifies CASKQRNSPLHF.

The gene calls are TRBV14 and TRBJ2-5, with TRBD2 matching over 8 bases. CDR1 and CDR2 (germline): SGHDN, FVKESK. With 1 base clipped from V and 5 bases from J, the junction kept 6 bases outside the gene matches. This CDR3 is 15 amino acids long. The CDR3 reads CASSQGGASGETQYF. In DNA, the CDR3 is TGTGCCAGCAGCCAAGGAGGGGCTAGCGGGGAGACCCAGTACTTC.

Here the CDR3 DNA reads TGTGCCAGCAGTTGGGACAGGGGGAGGGAAAAACTGTTTTTT. Protein sequence: CASSWDRGREKLFF. V and J are TRBV2 and TRBJ1-4; 11 bases align to TRBD1. This CDR3 region has 14 residues. The germline V gene has CDR1 SNHLY and CDR2 FYNNEI. With 5 bases clipped from V and 8 bases from J, the junction kept 4 bases outside the gene matches.

The chain recombines TRBV4-1 with TRBJ2-5, with 8 bases matching TRBD2. The CDR3 spans 17 residues. J gave up 1 base and V 0 bases, and 7 bases lay outside the gene matches. CDR1 and CDR2 (germline): MGHRA, YSYEKL. The DNA of the CDR3 is TGCGCCAGCAGCCAAGATCCCCCTAGCGGGTCCCAAGAGACCCAGTACTTC. Protein product: CASSQDPPSGSQETQYF.

In this sample, this clone turned up once. This rearrangement joins TRBV7-8 to TRBJ2-3, with 10 bases fitting TRBD2. Germline CDR1 reads SGHVS; CDR2 reads FQNEAQ. The CDR3 extends over 18 amino acids. Trimming cost V 5 bases and J 0 bases; bases outside gene matches: 11. The CDR3 region is CASSPEVAGGQSTDTQYF. CDR3 sequence (DNA): TGTGCCAGCAGCCCAGAGGTAGCGGGGGGCCAAAGCACAGATACGCAGTATTTT.

The V gene is TRBV5-6, the J gene TRBJ1-2, with D possibly being TRBD1 (5 bases). Deletions cut 0 bases from V and 4 bases from J, with 7 bases between. CDR1 is SGHDT, CDR2 YYEEEE, per germline. The CDR3 runs to 13 residues. The CDR3 reads CASSLEGTYGYTF. In DNA, the CDR3 is TGTGCCAGCAGCTTGGAGGGGACCTATGGCTACACCTTC.

The count of this clone is one. The chain has TRBV5-1 and TRBJ2-7, with 7 bases aligning to TRBD1. J gave up 1 base and V 3 bases, and 10 bases lay outside the gene matches. The CDR3 runs to 16 residues. CDR1 and CDR2 (germline): SGHRS, YFSETQ. The CDR3 is CASSSVLSTGSYEQYF. CDR3 in DNA: TGCGCCAGCAGCTCAGTTTTGTCGACAGGGTCCTACGAGCAGTACTTC.

In this sample, this clone turned up once. V and J are TRBV9 and TRBJ2-5; 9 positions agree with TRBD2. The length of the CDR3 is 13 residues. The V and J ends lost 3 bases and 5 bases, in that order; junction bases with no gene match: 2. The germline gives CDR1 SGDLS, CDR2 YYNGEE. The CDR3 loop reads CASSASGIETQYF. CDR3 nucleotide sequence: TGTGCCAGCAGCGCTAGCGGGATTGAGACCCAGTACTTC.

The chain is built from TRBV27 and TRBJ2-7; 7 bases map to TRBD2. The trim removed 2 bases at V and 3 bases at J, leaving 10 bases unmatched. The germline V gene encodes CDR1 MNHEY and CDR2 SMNVEV (reference sequence). The CDR3 has 16 residues. This chain's CDR3 is CASSLARTRKGYEQYF. For the CDR3, the DNA is TGTGCCAGCAGTTTAGCTCGGACTAGAAAAGGCTACGAGCAGTACTTC.

The chain couples TRBV15 to TRBJ1-2; TRBD1 aligns across 7 bases. The CDR3 loop spans 18 amino acids. The V gene's germline CDR1 is LNHNV and CDR2 YYDKDF (reference sequence). V trimming: 0 bases; J trimming: 4 bases; junction bases outside the gene matches: 14. CDR3 DNA: TGTGCCACCAGCAGAGAAAAAGAGGGGGCCACCTTGGGCTATGGCTACACCTTC. This sequence encodes CATSREKEGATLGYGYTF.

This clone has just one count. The chain carries TRBV4-1 and TRBJ1-1; D uncertain. V lost 4 bases, J lost 0 bases, and 9 bases lay in between. Looked up from germline, CDR1 is MGHRA and CDR2 is YSYEKL. This CDR3 is 14 amino acids long. The CDR3 region has the DNA TGCGCCAGCAGCCCCCGAGGAATGAACACTGAAGCTTTCTTT. As protein: CASSPRGMNTEAFF.

The chain couples TRBV7-2 to TRBJ2-4; weak D call: TRBD1 (5 bases). Trimming pared 8 bases from V and 6 bases from J, leaving 17 bases between. CDR1 and CDR2 from the germline V gene are SGHTA and FQGNSA. There are 14 residues in the CDR3. In DNA, the CDR3 is TGTGCCAGCGGACAATCGCAGTCCTCAAACATTCAGTACTTC. Residues: CASGQSQSSNIQYF.

J is TRBJ2-1 and V is TRBV11-2; TRBD1 might be the D (6 bases). V was pared by 8 bases and J by 3 bases, with 11 bases between. Per the germline V gene, CDR1 is SGHAT and CDR2 is FQNNGV. The CDR3 is made up of 13 amino acids. The CDR3, as DNA: TGTGCCAGCTCCGGGACACTCTACAATGAGCAGTTCTTC. Translated: CASSGTLYNEQFF.